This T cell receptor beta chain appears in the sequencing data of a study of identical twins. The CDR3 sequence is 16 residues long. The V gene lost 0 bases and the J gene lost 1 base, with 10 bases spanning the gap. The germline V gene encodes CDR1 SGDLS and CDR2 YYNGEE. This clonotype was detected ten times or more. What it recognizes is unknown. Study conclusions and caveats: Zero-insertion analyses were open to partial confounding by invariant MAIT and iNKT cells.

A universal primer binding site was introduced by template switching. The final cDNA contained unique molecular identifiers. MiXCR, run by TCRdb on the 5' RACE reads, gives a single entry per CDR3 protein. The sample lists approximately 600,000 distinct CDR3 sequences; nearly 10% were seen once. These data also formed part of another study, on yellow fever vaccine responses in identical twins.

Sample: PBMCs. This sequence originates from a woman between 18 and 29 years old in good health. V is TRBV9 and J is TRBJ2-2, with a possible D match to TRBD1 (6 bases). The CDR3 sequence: CASSVGAGVNTGELFF. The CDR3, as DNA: TGTGCCAGCAGCGTAGGGGCAGGGGTGAACACCGGGGAGCTGTTTTTT.